This entry features one TCR beta chain sequence. This sample was included in a study of cytomegalovirus exposure and HLA in healthy donors. The study ran its PCR with 60 Vbeta and 13 Jbeta primers. TCRdb keeps only in-frame clones here, not all; method: immunoSEQ multiplex PCR. The sample consists of roughly 170,000 clones, around 82% of them appearing once. V lost 3 bases and J lost 1, with 9 bases in between. Germline V lookup: CDR1 MNHNS, CDR2 SASEGT. CDR3 size: 15 residues. The rearrangement links TRBV6-1 to TRBJ2-2, with a weak D call TRBD1 (6 bases). This receptor was obtained from a male donor in good health and CMV-seronegative. The sample consisted of PBMCs. Here the CDR3 DNA reads TGTGCCAGCAGTGATGGGACAAGGAACACCGGGGAGCTGTTTTTT. The encoded protein is CASSDGTRNTGELFF.